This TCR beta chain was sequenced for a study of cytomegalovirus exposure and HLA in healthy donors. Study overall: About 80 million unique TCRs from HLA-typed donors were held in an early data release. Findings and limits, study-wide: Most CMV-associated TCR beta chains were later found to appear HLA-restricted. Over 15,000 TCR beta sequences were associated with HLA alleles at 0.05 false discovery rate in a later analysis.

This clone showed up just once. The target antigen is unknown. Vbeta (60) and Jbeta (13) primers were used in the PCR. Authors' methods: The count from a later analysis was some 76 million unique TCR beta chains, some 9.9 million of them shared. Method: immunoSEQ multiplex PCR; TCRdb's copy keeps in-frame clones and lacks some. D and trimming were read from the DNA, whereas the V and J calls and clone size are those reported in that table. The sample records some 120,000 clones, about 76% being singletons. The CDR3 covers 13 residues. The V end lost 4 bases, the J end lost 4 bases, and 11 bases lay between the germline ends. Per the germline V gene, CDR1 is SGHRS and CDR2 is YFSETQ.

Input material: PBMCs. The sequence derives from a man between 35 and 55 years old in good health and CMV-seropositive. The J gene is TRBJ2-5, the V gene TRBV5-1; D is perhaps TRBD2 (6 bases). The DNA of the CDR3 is TGCGCCAGCAGCCCGGAGGGGCGAGAGACCCAGTACTTC. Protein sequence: CASSPEGRETQYF.